This T cell receptor (beta chain) was sequenced for a study of blood T cell repertoires in COVID-19. Sequencing used immunoSEQ multiplex PCR; TCRdb keeps in-frame clones, though not all of them. Of fewer than 40,000 clones listed, approximately 92% were seen once; the top ten hold approximately 30%. Trimming removed 5 bases from V and 9 bases from J; junction bases left unmatched: 11. Germline CDR1 MDHEN, CDR2 SYDVKM. CDR3 length equals 15 residues. The chain employs TRBV28 and TRBJ2-1, with 9 positions matching TRBD1. The source material was peripheral blood. This receptor was obtained from a man older than 75 with acute or convalescent COVID-19. CDR3 residues: CASSRSGTGLSEQFF. The CDR3 DNA reads as TGTGCCAGCAGTCGCTCCGGGACAGGGCTCAGTGAGCAGTTCTTC.